The rows below give T cell receptor beta chains drawn from one sample of a study of cytomegalovirus exposure and HLA in healthy donors. Profiling relied on immunoSEQ multiplex PCR, and the TCRdb table lists in-frame clones only, not all of them. The table lists some 140,000 clones, less than 80% of them singletons. Specimen: PBMCs. The receptors derive from a man between 45 and 60 years old in good health and CMV-seropositive. Both conserved end residues are part of each CDR3. A D gene is named only where the DNA matches it firmly. Some rows mark clone size as missing; the rest say once, few, many or name a class of expanded clone.

clone size	D gene	V gene	CDR3 length	J gene	CDR3 DNA	CDR3 protein
.	.	TRBV11-2	16	TRBJ2-6	TGTGCCAGCAGCTTAGGGGGGCCATCTGGGGCCAACGTCCTGACTTTC	CASSLGGPSGANVLTF
once	.	TRBV18	14	TRBJ1-1	TGTGCCAGCTCACCAAGAGGGATCAGCACTGAAGCTTTCTTT	CASSPRGISTEAFF
once	TRBD1	TRBV4-1	18	TRBJ2-1	TGCGCCAGCAGCCAAGCGCCACCCGACAGGGGGGGGTGGAATGAGCAGTTCTTC	CASSQAPPDRGGWNEQFF
few	.	TRBV13	13	TRBJ2-4	TGTGCCAGCAGCCCCGGTGGCGGGAACATTCAGTACTTC	CASSPGGGNIQYF
.	TRBD1	TRBV7-6	15	TRBJ1-1	TGTGCCAGCAGCCCAGGGACAGGGATGAACACTGAAGCTTTCTTT	CASSPGTGMNTEAFF
.	TRBD2	TRBV10-3	16	TRBJ2-2	TGTGCCATCAGTAGACGGAGCGGGGGGCGCACCGGGGAGCTGTTTTTT	CAISRRSGGRTGELFF
few	.	TRBV7-8	17	TRBJ2-6	TGTGCCAGCAGCTTAGCGAGGAGGCCGACTGGGGCCAACGTCCTGACTTTC	CASSLARRPTGANVLTF
.	.	TRBV18	15	TRBJ1-6	TGTGCCAGCTCACCCCTTAACCCGGAGAATTCACCCCTCCACTTT	CASSPLNPENSPLHF
.	.	TRBV5-1	14	TRBJ1-4	TGCGCCAGCTCGAGACGCCTTGGAGATGAAAAACTGTTTTTT	CASSRRLGDEKLFF
.	TRBD1	TRBV13	15	TRBJ1-6	TGTGCCAGCAGCCCTTGGACAGGGGATAATTCACCCCTCCACTTT	CASSPWTGDNSPLHF
.	.	TRBV18	15	TRBJ2-5	TGTGCCAGCTCACCCGTGACAGGCGTACAAGAGACCCAGTACTTC	CASSPVTGVQETQYF
.	TRBD1	TRBV10-3	15	TRBJ2-7	TGTGCCATCACGAACCCGGGACAGGGGGCGTACGAGCAGTACTTC	CAITNPGQGAYEQYF
.	TRBD2	TRBV7-2	17	TRBJ2-3	TGTGCCAGCAGCTTGAGTTCGAGCGGGAGTGCTGCAGATACGCAGTATTTT	CASSLSSSGSAADTQYF
few	TRBD1	TRBV7-8	14	TRBJ2-7	TGTGCCAGCAGCATGGGACAGGGGTCGGGTGAGCAGTACTTC	CASSMGQGSGEQYF
.	.	TRBV19	18	TRBJ1-5	TGTGCCAGTAGTATAGGGGGTCGGGGGTGGAGTGACAATCAGCCCCAGCATTTT	CASSIGGRGWSDNQPQHF
.	.	TRBV6-5	14	TRBJ1-1	TGTGCCAGCAGCCGGGGGACCCCGAACACTGAAGCTTTCTTT	CASSRGTPNTEAFF
.	.	TRBV5-6	11	TRBJ2-7	TGTGCCAGCAGCTTGCGTTACGAGCAGTACTTC	CASSLRYEQYF
.	TRBD1	TRBV13	17	TRBJ2-6	TGTGCCAGCAGCAAGACAGGGGAAGGTACCGGGGCCAACGTCCTGACTTTC	CASSKTGEGTGANVLTF
.	TRBD1	TRBV2	14	TRBJ1-6	TGTGCCAGCAGTCGGACAGGGAGGGATTCACCCCTCCACTTT	CASSRTGRDSPLHF
.	TRBD1	TRBV4-2	15	TRBJ1-1	TGTGCCAGCAGCGGACAGGGGGCGTGGAGCACTGAAGCTTTCTTT	CASSGQGAWSTEAFF
.	TRBD2	TRBV5-1	14	TRBJ2-5	TGCGCCAGCAGTCCAGCGGGGGGGCCGGAGACCCAGTACTTC	CASSPAGGPETQYF
.	TRBD1	TRBV5-4	14	TRBJ1-2	TGTGCCAGCAGCTCGAACAGGGGCGACTATGGCTACACCTTC	CASSSNRGDYGYTF
.	.	TRBV4-2	14	TRBJ1-2	TGTGCCAGCAGCCAAGGGTGGGCGGGAGAGGGCTACACCTTC	CASSQGWAGEGYTF
few	TRBD2	TRBV15	17	TRBJ2-5	TGTGCCACCAGCAGAGAGCTTCGGGCTAGCGGCCAAGAGACCCAGTACTTC	CATSRELRASGQETQYF
few	TRBD1	TRBV19	15	TRBJ1-2	TGTGCCAGTAGTTGGACAGGGACCGCCCCGGGAGGCTACACCTTC	CASSWTGTAPGGYTF
.	TRBD2	TRBV16	14	TRBJ2-3	TGTGCCAGCAGCCGTAGCGGGAGCACAGATACGCAGTATTTT	CASSRSGSTDTQYF
.	TRBD1	TRBV5-4	15	TRBJ2-7	TGTGCCAGCAGCTTGGGGGGGACAGGGGGCTACGAGCAGTACTTC	CASSLGGTGGYEQYF
.	TRBD1	TRBV5-1	17	TRBJ1-1	TGCGCCAGCAGTCCGATACGTCCGGGACAGTATAACACTGAAGCTTTCTTT	CASSPIRPGQYNTEAFF
once	.	TRBV6-5	14	TRBJ1-1	TGTGCCAGCAGTGACCGACAGAGAAACACTGAAGCTTTCTTT	CASSDRQRNTEAFF
.	TRBD1	TRBV9	16	TRBJ2-3	TGTGCCAGCAGCGTAGGGGACAGACAGAGCACAGATACGCAGTATTTT	CASSVGDRQSTDTQYF
.	.	TRBV7-8	14	TRBJ1-2	TGTGCCAGCAGCTCAGGGCCCGACCACTATGGCTACACCTTC	CASSSGPDHYGYTF
once	TRBD2	TRBV2	13	TRBJ2-2	TGTGCCAGCGGGGGGGGGAACACCGGGGAGCTGTTTTTT	CASGGGNTGELFF
.	TRBD2	TRBV9	15	TRBJ2-1	TGTGCCAGCAGCCCCCGGACTAGCGGGGGGCCAGAGCAGTTCTTC	CASSPRTSGGPEQFF
.	.	TRBV2	16	TRBJ1-1	TGTGCCAGCGCGGGGGTAGGGGGGGGCATGGGCACTGAAGCTTTCTTT	CASAGVGGGMGTEAFF
once	.	TRBV25-1	15	TRBJ1-6	TGTGCCAGCAGTGCTCAATCCATACTAAATGAGGCCCTCCACTTT	CASSAQSILNEALHF
.	.	TRBV6-5	15	TRBJ2-2	TGTGCCAGCAGCCGGGGGGCCGCGAACACCGGGGAGCTGTTTTTT	CASSRGAANTGELFF
.	TRBD1	TRBV27	15	TRBJ1-6	TGTGCCAGCAGTTTGACAGGGCCCCTCGGTTCACCCCTCCACTTT	CASSLTGPLGSPLHF